This section outlines one TCR beta chain sequence together with its context. This clone's antigen is unknown. Within one base of it there is no much larger clone, and no base qualities were kept. Library generation was performed with the immunoSEQ multiplex PCR assay. For the multiplex PCR, a mixture combining 60 forward primers for TCR Vbeta segments and 13 reverse primers for TCR Jbeta segments was used. The CDR3 region of rearranged TCR beta genes was amplified from genomic DNA by a multiplex PCR assay. On the Illumina HiSeq System, the amplified TCR beta libraries were sequenced as 87-base-pair reads. In the paper's pipeline: A later analysis counted some 74 million unique TCR beta chains across the 690 or so repertoires, and 9 million to 14 million of these chains were shared by at least two donors. A nearest-neighbor algorithm error-corrected the raw reads and collapsed the reads into unique sequences, merging closely related sequences to remove PCR and sequencing errors. CDR3 sequences were aligned to IMGT reference sequences to assign V, D and J gene segments. For a sequence to be retained, at least a six-nucleotide match to both a V gene segment and a J gene segment was required. A rearrangement counted as productive if the CDR3 had no stop codons and remained in frame with V and J, and every other rearrangement counted as non-productive. Following IMGT convention, CDR3 was defined as the stretch from the second conserved V-encoded cysteine up to the conserved J-encoded phenylalanine. The earlier analysis of 550 to 650 of the donors excluded any sequence lacking an unambiguous match to a single V gene segment. In an earlier analysis of several hundred of the donors, a V segment was called functional when productive rearrangements were above 56.7%, and segregating when the standard deviation between donors exceeded 5%. A statistical classification framework was built to diagnose cytomegalovirus status from the catalog of TCR beta chain sequences. In a later analysis, V and J genes were assigned by comparing TCR nucleotide sequences against IMGT/GENE-DB human TR gene sequences. The TCRdist pipeline was used in a later analysis to assign CDR3 sequences and most-parsimonious VDJ recombination scenarios. In a later analysis, each TCR beta chain was defined by its CDR3 amino acid sequence together with its V-gene family, and reads without a unique V-gene family were excluded. A later analysis removed roughly 590 highly shared, low-generation-probability nucleotide sequences to deal with suspected cross-contamination and a sequencing artifact. In a later analysis, a clonal expansion index was calculated for each public chain from normalized within-repertoire ranks of inferred template counts. In a later analysis, generation probabilities were computed using a VDJ recombination model fitted to out-of-frame rearrangements, and the results were checked against IGoR. Hypergeometric tests were used in a later analysis to score TCR-TCR, TCR-HLA and TCR-CMV co-occurrence, with a repertoire-size bias correction applied to the TCR pairs. In a later analysis, false discovery rates were estimated by permuting HLA or CMV assignments 20 times. In a later analysis, co-occurring TCRs were grouped using DBSCAN, and TCRdist sequence similarity was added for clustering within HLA-allele-positive subsets. Co-occurrence clustering excluded repertoires with fewer than 30,000 or more than 120,000 public chains, plus five with anomalous nucleotide sharing. Sourced from immuneACCESS, this table was stored by TCRdb with only in-frame sequences that have V and J called. A share of the clones is absent; for the studies checked, an unresolved V gene accounts for under half, and the remainder has no known explanation. Clone size and V and J calls were adopted from that table, with D and trimming inferred from the DNA. The sample table contains approximately 97,000 clones; only one count was recorded for roughly 83% of them. Under 4% of the sample comes from the top ten.

From the germline V gene, CDR1 is SGHTA and CDR2 is FQGTGA. V drops 5 bases and J drops 0 bases, leaving 9 bases in between. Counted from cysteine to phenylalanine, this CDR3 has 14 amino acids. Here the CDR3 DNA is all that survives: 42 bases in frame from base 1. The entry originates in a study of cytomegalovirus exposure and HLA in healthy donors (dated by TCRdb to 2015 to 2018). Study-wide context: According to an earlier analysis of several hundred of the donors, 150 million to 200 million T cells yielded 117 million unique TCR beta sequences and 276 Gb of sequence data. About 320 gigabases of sequencing data and approximately 93 million unique TCR sequences were included in an early release covering 550 to 650 HLA-typed donors. The genetic ancestry cluster associated with self-reported Caucasian donors included about 81% of the approximately 400 genotyped donors. The study aimed to test whether signatures of past pathogen exposure could be identified by cataloging public T cell receptors. Using immunosequencing, the study profiled T cell repertoires from around 680 subjects and related those repertoires to cytomegalovirus serostatus. A separate validation cohort of about 110 different subjects was used in addition to the approximately 700-subject first cohort. High-throughput TCR immunosequencing, statistical association of individual TCRs with disease status, and machine learning were combined to predict cytomegalovirus infection status. In a later analysis, previously published TCR beta repertoires from some 640 donors were re-analyzed and high-resolution HLA genotyping was added so that TCR occurrence patterns could be studied. Rather than drawing on any new phenotypic data, the later analysis identified candidate immune exposures from TCR beta sequences and the way those sequences occurred across donors. In an earlier analysis of roughly 540 of the donors, high-throughput TCR beta sequencing was used to judge whether each TCR beta V gene segment behaved as functional or pseudogenic. Donor age, sex, ethnicity and CMV serostatus were compiled alongside the repertoire data. Genome-wide SNP genotypes for about 60% of the roughly 700 donors were used in a later genetic analysis, which treated that subset as a discovery cohort. All discovery cohort repertoires had been generated using a single sequencing platform. Both class I and class II loci were covered by HLA typing, at four-digit resolution. The number of donors typed differed by locus, with 629-630 for A, B, C, DRB1 and DQB1, 522 for DQA1, 606 for DPA1, and some 440 for DPB1. Roughly five DR-DQ haplotypes were handled as single units for association and clustering, since linkage in the cohort was strong. On average, approximately 250,000 unique TCR beta nucleotide sequences were sequenced per donor among several hundred genotyped donors of the cohort, with 15% to 20% of those sequences being non-productive.

In total, approximately 610 healthy bone marrow donors made up the cohort. At the time of sampling, every cohort member was nominally healthy, though immune exposures that went unrecorded were likely present. The donor was CMV seropositive and belonged to the group of about 290 seropositive cohort members. Each donor provided a peripheral blood sample, and peripheral blood mononuclear cells were used for TCR beta sequencing. The Qiagen DNeasy Blood Extraction Kit was used to extract genomic DNA from the blood cell samples. General conclusions and limits of the study: Specific HLA alleles were associated with 15,000 to 20,000 TCR beta sequences at a false discovery rate of 0.05 in a later analysis. The authors suggested that the approach could potentially be generalized to other disease states and immunological phenotypes. In an earlier analysis of around 600 of the donors, most TCR beta V segments were observed in productive rearrangements about 87% or about 30% of the time, broadly matching IMGT annotations. A further reported finding was that TCR beta sequences accurately predicted the HLA-A and HLA-B alleles for most subjects in the first cohort. Only TCR beta chains were sequenced in this cohort, and the absence of alpha or paired-chain data limited detectable features. A group of highly shared sequence variants was considered likely to be a technical artifact of the sequencing pipeline. Sequencing depth was assumed to be roughly uniform across donors in the presence/absence analyses, though that assumption may not hold. Several of the top co-occurrence clusters appeared to be linked to parvovirus B19, influenza, CMV and Epstein-Barr virus, according to a later analysis. Compared with the approximately 670-donor mean, donors in an Asian-associated ancestry cluster had fewer N-insertions in productive TCRs, according to a later genetic analysis. An association between a missense DCLRE1C variant and V-gene and J-gene trimming of TCR beta chains was found in a later genetic analysis and replicated in an independent cohort. A later analysis found that TCR association rates varied across HLA loci, with DRB1 alleles showing the most associated TCRs and HLA-C alleles the fewest. Most TCR sequences were observed very rarely across donors, whereas some public TCRs were present in many individuals. Strong co-occurrence of HLA alleles, especially DR and DQ, made assigning TCR associations to individual alleles difficult. Cytomegalovirus status was reported to be diagnosed by the classifier with high specificity and sensitivity in both the original and validation cohorts. Because counts were too low, around 17 rarely observed V segments, including chromosome 9 orphons, were left out of the earlier analysis of 587 of the donors. Some IMGT-functional V segments, including TRBV6-2 and TRBV6-3, could not be told apart with the 87-base-pair reads, so those segments were excluded. Three of the identified cytomegalovirus-associated TCR beta chains were confirmed in vitro to be specific for cytomegalovirus antigens. Compared with equally common non-associated chains, HLA-associated TCR beta chains in a later analysis were more clonally expanded and had lower generation probabilities. For the cohort, immune exposure information was limited to CMV serostatus. In the study, about 150 TCR beta chains were listed as associated with cytomegalovirus. Because HLA typing was missing for some donors at each locus, association tests included only the typed subset. Correlated functional status among segregating V segments might be attributable to linkage disequilibrium, but an unknown experimental factor could not be ruled out. Most CMV-associated TCR beta chains appeared to be HLA-restricted in a later analysis, and the HLA associations seemed to be driven largely by CMV exposure.

The V and J genes are TRBV7-3 and TRBJ2-3; TRBD1 is a weak D gene call, 6 bases matching. Sequenced sample: PBMCs. The source is a male donor in good health and CMV-seropositive. The CDR3 reads as follows: CASSQGQSTDTQYF. The DNA is TGTGCCAGCAGCCAAGGACAGAGCACAGATACGCAGTATTTT.